This TCR beta chain comes out of a study of identical twins' blood T cells. Notes on the study in general: Twin similarity might stem from environmental factors, not only genetics. Twins shared more top CDR3 clonotypes than unrelated donors did.

The CDR3 runs to 13 residues. Germline CDR1 is DFQATT and CDR2 is SNEGSKA (reference sequence). As regards this clonotype: Its specificity is unknown. Its ends do not fully match the called genes, so a read error is possible.

TCR cDNA libraries came from RNA via a modified published protocol. Both ends of each TCR cDNA library bore sample-specific barcodes. TCRdb redid the calling of the 5' RACE reads with MiXCR, one entry per CDR3 protein. The table includes a few hundred thousand distinct CDR3 sequences, 28% detected once. The clonotype comes from a woman between 18 and 55 years old in good health. Sequencing was done on a sample of PBMCs. This chain links TRBV20-1 with TRBJ1-1; D is uncertain. The DNA for the CDR3 is TGCAGTGCAAGACCTGGGTCGAACACTGAGGCTTTCTTT. It is translated as CSARPGSNTEAFF.